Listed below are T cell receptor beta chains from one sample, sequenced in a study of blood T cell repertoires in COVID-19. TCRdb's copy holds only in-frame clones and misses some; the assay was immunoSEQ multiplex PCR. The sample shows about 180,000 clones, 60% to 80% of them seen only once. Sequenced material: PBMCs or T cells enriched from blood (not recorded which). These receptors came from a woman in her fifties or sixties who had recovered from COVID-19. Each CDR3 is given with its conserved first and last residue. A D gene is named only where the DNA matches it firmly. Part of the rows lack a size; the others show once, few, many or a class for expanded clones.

TGTGCCAGCAGCTTACTCGGTAGCGGAACGACCGGGGAGCTGTTTTTT	CASSLLGSGTTGELFF	TRBJ2-2	TRBV7-3	.	.
TGTGCCAGCAGCCGGCTGGGGAGCGAGACCCAGTACTTC	CASSRLGSETQYF	TRBJ2-5	TRBV14	few	.
TGTGCCAGTAGTGCCCGGACAGCGTTTAACTATGGCTACACCTTC	CASSARTAFNYGYTF	TRBJ1-2	TRBV19	.	.
TGTGCCAGCTCACCACCCGAGTCCGGGTACAATGAGCAGTTCTTC	CASSPPESGYNEQFF	TRBJ2-1	TRBV18	.	.
TGTGCCAGCAGTTACTCGCTTAACCGAGACAATCAGCCCCAGCATTTT	CASSYSLNRDNQPQHF	TRBJ1-5	TRBV6-2/TRBV6-3	.	.
TGTGCCTGGAGTCGGAACGAAGGGACAGGGTCGTACTTC	CAWSRNEGTGSYF	TRBJ2-7	TRBV30	.	TRBD1
TGTGCCAGCAGCCTTTTGGCGGCGTCCTACGAGCAGTACTTC	CASSLLAASYEQYF	TRBJ2-7	TRBV7-6	.	.
TGTGCCTGGAGTCGCCCGGGGCAGCCCCAGCATTTT	CAWSRPGQPQHF	TRBJ1-5	TRBV30	few	.
TGCGCCAGCAGCGATGGACTAGCGGGAGTAGTTACCGGGGAGCTGTTTTTT	CASSDGLAGVVTGELFF	TRBJ2-2	TRBV5-1	.	TRBD2
TGTGCCAGCAGCTCCTCATCCGACAGGTCCTATGGCTACACCTTC	CASSSSSDRSYGYTF	TRBJ1-2	TRBV7-2	.	.